This TCR beta chain was sequenced in a study of Ad26.COV2.S vaccination and SARS-CoV-2 variants (dated by TCRdb to the early 2020s). General notes on the study: Vaccine-arm donors were drawn from COV1001, a multicentre, randomized, double-blind, placebo-controlled phase I-IIa trial of Ad26.COV2.S in healthy adults. Dosing of Ad26.COV2.S was intramuscular, at either 5x10^10 or 1x10^11 viral particles, delivered as one shot or as two shots spaced 56 days apart. TCRbeta repertoire sequencing was used to assess the specificity and breadth of SARS-CoV-2-reactive T cell receptors after Ad26.COV2.S vaccination. A total of roughly 32 samples were included in the TCR-sequenced set, comprising roughly 19 Ad26.COV2.S vaccine recipients, 5 placebo recipients and 8 SARS-CoV-2 convalescent individuals. Participants in the trial were split at random into five groups of five each, receiving low-dose or high-dose Ad26.COV2.S once or twice, or else placebo on both occasions. Blinding of investigators to trial group allocation was maintained during experiments and outcome assessment. Paper-wide results and their limitations: According to the authors, total T cell responses may have been underestimated by the TCR breadth and depth analyses. Comparable non-spike TCR breadth was observed between vaccine and placebo recipients, consistent with only spike being contained in the vaccine. Higher spike-specific TCR breadth was observed in Ad26.COV2.S recipients than in placebo recipients (P = 0.0014). After vaccination, substantial breadth of spike-specific CD8+ and CD4+ T cell responses was reported. Comparing responses between vaccine doses or regimens was not something the study was powered to do.

The meaning of the sample's treatment or condition label: over 15 received Ad26.COV2.S at low or high dose, single or two shots; roughly 5 received placebo; per-sample allocation not given. For vaccine and placebo recipients, repertoires were sequenced using samples collected on day 63 after the first injection. Cohort 1b enrolled some 25 adults aged 18-55 years at a single site in Boston, USA, between 29 July and 7 August 2020. Ad26.COV2.S was a replication-incompetent adenovirus type 26 vector that expressed a prefusion-stabilized SARS-CoV-2 spike protein derived from the original Wuhan strain. The immunoSEQ Assay was used to sequence TCRbeta CDR3 regions. After extraction, genomic DNA underwent amplification by bias-controlled multiplex PCR, followed by high-throughput sequencing. Per the original workflow: To quantify the absolute abundance of every unique TCRbeta CDR3 region, sequences were collapsed and filtered. Usable DNA was measured by amplifying reference genes present in all nucleated cells, and TCRbeta template counts were normalized to that usable DNA to estimate T cell fraction. Repertoire TCRs were annotated as SARS-CoV-2-specific when V gene, CDR3 amino acid sequence and J gene were exactly matched to a known reactive TCR set. The reference SARS-CoV-2 TCR set was derived from MIRA and filtered for enrichment in COVID-19-positive ImmuneCODE repertoires, a step that removed public or cross-reactive TCRs. Drawing on the MIRA antigens, annotated TCRs were analysed further at the level of specific ORF or position within ORF. Breadth was defined as annotated unique rearrangements over total unique productive rearrangements; depth was the summed frequency of those rearrangements. TCR breadth was compared between groups using two-sided Wilcoxon rank-sum tests. The immuneACCESS repertoire file appears here via TCRdb, limited to in-frame rearrangements. These files lack a portion of the clones; in checked studies, under half of the deficit traces to unresolved V genes, and the cause of the others is not known. The D gene and trimming were derived from the DNA, and the V and J assignments and clone size from that table. Here the sample has about 390,000 clones; less than 90% occur a single time. The ten top clones hold 3% to 4.5% of the sample.

Concerning this clone itself: The target of this receptor is not known. The record has no base qualities; no much larger clone is one base away.

V is reduced by 7 bases and J by 4 bases, leaving a spacing of 14 bases between them. Including cysteine and phenylalanine, the CDR3 has 14 amino acids. The kept DNA is CDR3 alone, 42 bases in frame from the first base. From a lookup of the germline V gene (reference sequence), CDR1 and CDR2 are LNHDA and SQIVND. The rearranged segments are TRBV19 and TRBJ1-5; 5 matching bases give a weak D call of TRBD1. The sequenced sample was peripheral blood, obtained in a trial of Ad26.COV2.S vaccine versus placebo. The sequence derives from a person aged 18 to 59 who received the Ad26.COV2.S COVID-19 vaccine or a placebo. The CDR3 in this case is CASTAGTANQPQHF. The nucleotide sequence is given as TGTGCCAGTACCGCCGGGACGGCTAATCAGCCCCAGCATTTT.